A single sample gave rise to the 25 T cell receptor beta chains below, sequenced in a study of cytomegalovirus exposure and HLA in healthy donors. Amplification used 60 Vbeta primers and 13 Jbeta primers. Profiled with immunoSEQ multiplex PCR; TCRdb holds only in-frame clones, not every one. Of about 130,000 clones listed, more than 65% are singletons. Material: PBMCs. Source of these receptors: a woman aged 40 to 50 in good health and CMV-seropositive.

The V gene is TRBV6-5, the J gene TRBJ1-5; D is possibly TRBD1 (6 bases). Trimming pared 8 bases from V and 0 bases from J, leaving 14 bases between. CDR1 and CDR2 (germline): MNHEY, SVGAGI. The CDR3 is made up of 15 amino acids. CDR3 nucleotide sequence: TGTGCCAGCTCCGGGACACCAGATAGCAATCAGCCCCAGCATTTT. This encodes CASSGTPDSNQPQHF.

The rearrangement links TRBV9 to TRBJ2-1; 11 bases match TRBD2. Trimming at V came to 0 bases and at J to 5 bases, leaving 7 bases not matched to a gene. This CDR3 is 17 amino acids long. Germline lookup yields CDR1 SGDLS and CDR2 YYNGEE. The CDR3 here is CASSVASGRTGDNEQFF. DNA for the CDR3: TGTGCCAGCAGCGTAGCTAGCGGGAGGACCGGGGACAATGAGCAGTTCTTC.

The table lists this clone with a few counts. V gene TRBV7-6 combines with J gene TRBJ2-7; 9 bases match TRBD2. Germline V gives CDR1 SGHVS, CDR2 FNYEAQ. V lost 0 bases, J lost 5 bases, and 5 bases stayed unmatched. This CDR3 is 15 amino acids long. The CDR3 sequence is CASSLASGGPHEQYF. The CDR3 DNA reads TGTGCCAGCAGCTTAGCTAGCGGGGGACCCCACGAGCAGTACTTC.

The chain employs TRBV18 and TRBJ1-1; 9 nucleotides agree with TRBD1. After removal of 1 base from V and 3 bases from J, the junction contained 0 bases not matched to a gene. The CDR3 covers 14 residues. Looked up from germline, CDR1 is KGHSH and CDR2 is LQKENI. The CDR3 bases are TGTGCCAGCTCACCACGACAGGGGGACACTGAAGCTTTCTTT. Protein: CASSPRQGDTEAFF.

The rearrangement uses TRBV30 and TRBJ2-7, with 7 bases that match TRBD2. V dropped 3 bases and J dropped 3; count of bases not matched to a gene: 2. The germline gives CDR1 GTSNPN, CDR2 SVGIG (reference sequence). The CDR3 is made up of 12 amino acids. CDR3 region: CAWSAGVYEQYF. The CDR3 DNA reads TGTGCCTGGAGCGCGGGAGTCTACGAGCAGTACTTC.

The chain is built from TRBV15 and TRBJ2-1; 12 bases match TRBD2. The trim removed 1 base at V and 7 bases at J, leaving 11 bases unmatched. From germline, CDR1 is LNHNV and CDR2 YYDKDF (reference sequence). This CDR3 has 18 residues. The CDR3 is CATSRALTSGRPGNEQFF. The CDR3 region has the DNA TGTGCCACCAGCAGAGCATTAACTAGCGGGAGGCCAGGGAATGAGCAGTTCTTC. Full variable domain (remainder filled in from reference TRBV15 and TRBJ2-1): DAMVIQNPRYQVTQFGKPVTLSCSQTLNHNVMYWYQQKSSQAPKLLFHYYDKDFNNEADTPDNFQSRRPNTSFCFLDIRSPGLGDTAMYLCATSRALTSGRPGNEQFFGPGTRLTVL.

The chain combines TRBV16 with TRBJ2-1, with 11 positions matching TRBD2. V gave up 2 bases and J gave up 12 bases; unmatched junction bases: 15. This CDR3 is 17 amino acids long. Germline V CDR1 and CDR2: KGHSY, FQNENV. The CDR3 region is CASSQPRSGRAPMGQFF. CDR3 bases: TGTGCCAGCAGCCAACCTCGTAGCGGGAGGGCCCCAATGGGGCAGTTCTTC. Filled out from reference TRBV16 and TRBJ2-1, the complete variable domain reads GEEVAQTPKHLVRGEGQKAKLYCAPIKGHSYVFWYQQVLKNEFKFLISFQNENVFDETGMPKERFSAKCLPNSPCSLEIQATKLEDSAVYFCASSQPRSGRAPMGQFFGPGTRLTVL.

The chain has TRBV27 and TRBJ2-1, with TRBD1 identical over 12 bases. The CDR3 extends over 15 amino acids. J lost 6 bases, V lost 8 bases, and 8 bases had no gene match. Germline V gene lookup returns CDR1 MNHEY and CDR2 SMNVEV (reference sequence). CDR3 DNA sequence: TGTGCCAGCTATGTTAGGGGACAGGGGGCCAATGAGCAGTTCTTC. Encoded protein: CASYVRGQGANEQFF.

The chain is built from TRBV19 and TRBJ2-5, with 7 bases lining up with TRBD2. The germline CDR1 and CDR2 sequences are LNHDA and SQIVND (reference sequence). Trimming took 7 bases from V and 9 from J; bases not matched to a gene: 17. The CDR3 is 15 residues long. CDR3 DNA sequence: TGTGCCAGTAACCCCGGGGGGACGTGGGGTGAGGCCCAGTACTTC. This encodes CASNPGGTWGEAQYF.

V and J are TRBV2 and TRBJ2-7; D might be TRBD2 (5 bases). The CDR3 length is 15 residues. V was cut by 0 bases and J by 2 bases, with 11 bases left in between. CDR1 is SNHLY and CDR2 is FYNNEI in the germline V gene. CDR3 region: CASSEANSGPYEQYF. As DNA, the CDR3 is TGTGCCAGCAGTGAAGCTAACAGCGGACCCTACGAGCAGTACTTC.

The rearrangement uses TRBV2 and TRBJ2-7; D gene ambiguous. This CDR3 is built from 12 residues. V was cut by 11 bases and J by 6 bases, with 17 bases left in between. Per germline, CDR1 SNHLY and CDR2 FYNNEI. This CDR3 reads CAAGVANCEQYF. CDR3 coding DNA: TGTGCCGCCGGAGTAGCTAACTGCGAGCAGTACTTC. The full variable domain, with the rest looked up from reference TRBV2 and TRBJ2-7, is EPEVTQTPSHQVTQMGQEVILRCVPISNHLYFYWYRQILGQKVEFLVSFYNNEISEKSEIFDDQFSVERPDGSNFTLKIRSTKLEDSAMYFCAAGVANCEQYFGPGTRLTVT.

This clone was counted only a few times. The CDR3 coding sequence is TGCGCCAGCAGCCGTTTCCCAGCCGGCGCTAGCCGTAGCACAGATACGCAGTATTTT. Residues: CASSRFPAGASRSTDTQYF. This chain links TRBV4-1 with TRBJ2-3, with D perhaps TRBD2 (5 bases). Trimming cost V 4 bases and J 0 bases, with 23 bases left between them. The germline CDR1 and CDR2 sequences are MGHRA and YSYEKL. This CDR3 spans 19 amino acids.

This clone occurred a few times. The rearrangement joins TRBV4-1 to TRBJ1-2; the match to TRBD1 covers 10 bases. The CDR3 extends over 15 amino acids. Losses at the gene ends were 5 bases for V and 6 bases for J; bases not matched to a gene: 9. Germline V gives CDR1 MGHRA, CDR2 YSYEKL. Written as DNA, the CDR3 is TGCGCCAGCAGCATGGGGGACAGGGGAGTTGATGGCTACACCTTC. Protein product: CASSMGDRGVDGYTF.

The V and J genes are TRBV2 and TRBJ2-1; 11 bases map to TRBD2. This CDR3 is built from 16 residues. V lost 3 bases to trimming and J lost 3 bases; unmatched junction nucleotides: 4. In germline, CDR1 is SNHLY, CDR2 FYNNEI. The chain's CDR3 is CASSDTGTSGYNEQFF. The CDR3 DNA reads TGTGCCAGCAGTGATACCGGGACTAGCGGCTACAATGAGCAGTTCTTC.

This chain uses TRBV7-8 with TRBJ2-7; D may be TRBD2 (5 bases). Trimming stripped 4 bases from V and 1 base from J, with 14 bases between. CDR1 is SGHVS and CDR2 is FQNEAQ in the germline V gene. CDR3 size: 15 residues. The CDR3 DNA is TGTGCCAGCAGCTACCGACGGGGTCGTTCCTACGAGCAGTACTTC. It yields the protein CASSYRRGRSYEQYF.

This sequence joins TRBV7-2 and TRBJ2-7; 8 nucleotides line up with TRBD1. Germline values: CDR1 SGHTA, CDR2 FQGNSA. The CDR3 loop spans 15 amino acids. The V gene end was trimmed by 3 bases and the J gene end by 0 bases; junction bases not matched to a gene: 4. Here the CDR3 DNA reads TGTGCCAGCAGCTTTACAGGGGGAAACTCCTACGAGCAGTACTTC. It codes for CASSFTGGNSYEQYF.

The CDR3 spells CASSQRQQETQYF. DNA of the CDR3: TGTGCCAGCAGCCAACGACAGCAAGAGACCCAGTACTTC. V usage is TRBV7-3 and J usage is TRBJ2-5, with a weak D call TRBD1 (5 bases). The CDR3 covers 13 residues. V lost 5 bases, J lost 2 bases, and 9 bases lay in between. Germline V gene lookup returns CDR1 SGHTA and CDR2 FQGTGA.

CDR3 sequence: CASSEHRPSNQPQHF. The CDR3 DNA follows: TGTGCCAGCAGTGAACACAGACCTAGCAATCAGCCCCAGCATTTT. This chain links TRBV6-1 with TRBJ1-5; the D is unclear. The germline V gene encodes CDR1 MNHNS and CDR2 SASEGT. Trimming left V 2 bases short and J 0 bases short, with 8 bases between. The CDR3 covers 15 residues.

This clone was seen a handful of times. The rearrangement links TRBV18 to TRBJ2-1; D unclear. V gave up 0 bases and J gave up 5 bases, with 8 bases separating them. The CDR3 spans 14 residues. The germline CDR1 and CDR2 sequences are KGHSH and LQKENI. The CDR3 sequence is CASSPPNSHNEQFF. The DNA of the CDR3 is TGTGCCAGCTCACCACCGAACAGTCACAATGAGCAGTTCTTC.

The CDR3 sequence: CASSQDSHQTGYYEQYF. CDR3 in DNA: TGCGCCAGCAGCCAAGACTCTCACCAGACAGGATACTACGAGCAGTACTTC. V and J are TRBV4-1 and TRBJ2-7, with D possibly matching TRBD1 (6 bases). The CDR3 is 17 residues long. Trimming removed 0 bases from V and 3 bases from J, with 18 bases in between. Germline loops: CDR1 MGHRA, CDR2 YSYEKL.

This clone was recorded a few times. The chain carries TRBV6-6 and TRBJ1-3; D is possibly TRBD1 (5 bases). Looked up from germline, CDR1 is MNHNY and CDR2 is SVGAGI (reference sequence). The CDR3 length is 14 residues. V lost 2 bases and J 6 bases, leaving 11 bases between the germline ends. CDR3 in amino acids: CASSYDQGSNTIYF. The CDR3 DNA sequence: TGTGCCAGCAGTTACGATCAGGGTTCAAACACCATATATTTT.

Points on this clone: Other nucleotide sequences in the sample specify the same CDR3. The genes are TRBV30 and TRBJ2-2; no clear D gene. Germline V gene lookup returns CDR1 GTSNPN and CDR2 SVGIG (reference sequence). The CDR3 is made up of 14 amino acids. The germline V and J ends were trimmed by 0 bases and 1 base, with 6 bases remaining between them. The CDR3 nucleotides read TGTGCCTGGAGTGTTGGGCTGAACACCGGGGAGCTGTTTTTT. Translation gives CAWSVGLNTGELFF.

The rearrangement joins TRBV6-6 to TRBJ2-7; no clear D gene. Germline-derived CDR1 and CDR2 are MNHNY and SVGAGI (reference sequence). The V end lost 0 bases, the J end lost 2 bases, and 11 bases lay between the germline ends. There are 15 residues in the CDR3. The CDR3 nucleotides read TGTGCCAGCAGTTACTCGACCACAGAGACCTACGAGCAGTACTTC. This gives the protein CASSYSTTETYEQYF.

The genes are TRBV7-9 and TRBJ2-2; the D gene is possibly TRBD2 (6 bases). Trimming pared 2 bases from V and 5 bases from J, leaving 15 bases between. There are 16 residues in the CDR3. Germline values: CDR1 SEHNR, CDR2 FQNEAQ (reference sequence). DNA of the CDR3: TGTGCCAGCAGCTTATTGGTAACCGCGGGGACCGGGGAGCTGTTTTTT. Translated, it gives CASSLLVTAGTGELFF.

The chain combines TRBV2 with TRBJ2-7, with no clear D. Trimming cost V 3 bases and J 7 bases, with 7 bases left between them. Germline V gene lookup returns CDR1 SNHLY and CDR2 FYNNEI. The CDR3 totals 11 residues. Here the CDR3 DNA reads TGTGCCAGCAGTGAGAGAAGAGAGCAGTACTTC. This encodes CASSERREQYF.